The table lists the clone carrying this TCR beta chain with a count of one. Its antigen is still unknown. This entry comes from a study of shared clonotypes between healthy human individuals. Notes on the study in general: Memory subsets generally showed lower estimated richness than naive subsets.

Generated by immunoSEQ multiplex PCR, the TCRdb table keeps only in-frame clones and is missing some. The repertoire holds about 2.3 million clones, approximately 90% seen once, with more than 0.35% in the top ten. In germline, CDR1 is MNHEY, CDR2 SMNVEV (reference sequence). With 5 bases clipped from V and 0 bases from J, the junction kept 4 bases outside the gene matches. CDR3 length: 16 amino acids. Sequencing was done on a sample of naive CD4+ T cells from PBMCs. The subset was: CD45RA+ positively selected. This sequence joins TRBV27 and TRBJ2-3; 11 nucleotides line up with TRBD2. This sequence originates from a man aged 18 to 29 in good health. Some clones in this sample may be carry-over from other donors' samples. In DNA form, the CDR3 reads TGTGCCAGCAGTCCACGGACTAGCGGGAGCACAGATACGCAGTATTTT. Translating it yields CASSPRTSGSTDTQYF.